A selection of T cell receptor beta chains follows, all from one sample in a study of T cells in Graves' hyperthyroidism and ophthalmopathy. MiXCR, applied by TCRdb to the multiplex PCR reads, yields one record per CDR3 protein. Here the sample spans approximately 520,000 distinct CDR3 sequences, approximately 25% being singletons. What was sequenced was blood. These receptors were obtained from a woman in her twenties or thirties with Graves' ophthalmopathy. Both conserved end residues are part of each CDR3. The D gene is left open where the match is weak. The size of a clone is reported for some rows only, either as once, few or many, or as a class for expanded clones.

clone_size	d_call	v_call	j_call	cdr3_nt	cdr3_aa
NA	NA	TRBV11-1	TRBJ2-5	TGTGCCAGCAGCTTTCGAACCTCACTAGTTTGGGGTGAAGAGACCCAGTACTTC	CASSFRTSLVWGEETQYF
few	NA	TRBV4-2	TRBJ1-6	TGTGCCAGCAGCCAAGATCTTGATTCACCCCTCCACTTT	CASSQDLDSPLHF
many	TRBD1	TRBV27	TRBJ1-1	TGTGCCAGCGGATTACAGGGGGGGAACACTGAAGCTTTCTTT	CASGLQGGNTEAFF
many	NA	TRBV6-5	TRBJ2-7	TGTGCCAGCAGTAATCAGCCGGGGACCTACGAGCAGTACTTC	CASSNQPGTYEQYF
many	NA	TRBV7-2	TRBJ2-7	TGTGCCAGCAGCTTAAGATGGACTTCCTCCTACGAGCAGTACTTC	CASSLRWTSSYEQYF
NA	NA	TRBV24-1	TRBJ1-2	TGTGCCACCGAGGACCGTAACTATGGCTACACCTTC	CATEDRNYGYTF
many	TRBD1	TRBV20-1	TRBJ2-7	TGCAGTGCTGGAGGGGGGATTCCAGGGGGCGAAGGTGACGAGCAGTACTTC	CSAGGGIPGGEGDEQYF
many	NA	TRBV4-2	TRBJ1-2	TGTGCCAGCAGCCAATCGGGGCAGGGGAGGAACTATGGCTACACCTTC	CASSQSGQGRNYGYTF
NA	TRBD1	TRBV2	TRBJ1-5	TGTGCCAGCAGTGAATTTGGCCAGGGGGCGCCCGGTCAGCCCCAGCATTTT	CASSEFGQGAPGQPQHF
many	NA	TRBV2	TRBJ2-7	TGTGCCAGCAGTGTACAGGGTACGCGCGAGCAGTACTTC	CASSVQGTREQYF
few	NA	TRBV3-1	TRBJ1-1	TGTGCCAGCAGGCACGGGGGGGGCGCAGCTTTCTTT	CASRHGGGAAFF
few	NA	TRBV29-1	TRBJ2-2	TGCAGCGTTGATGGGGGGCTAGACACCGGGGAGCTGTTTTTT	CSVDGGLDTGELFF
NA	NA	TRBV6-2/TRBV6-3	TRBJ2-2	TGTGCCAGCAGTTACGACGGAAACACCGGGGAGCTGTTTTTT	CASSYDGNTGELFF
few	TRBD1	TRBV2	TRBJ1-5	TGTGCCAGCAGTGCGACAGGGGGGGGCAATCAGCCCCAGCATTTT	CASSATGGGNQPQHF
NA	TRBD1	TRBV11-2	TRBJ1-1	TGTGCCAGCAGTCCGGGACAGGGGATGATGAACACTGAAGCTTTCTTT	CASSPGQGMMNTEAFF
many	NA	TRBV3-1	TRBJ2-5	TGTGCCACCAAGCAGGGAGGAGAGACCCAGTACTTC	CATKQGGETQYF
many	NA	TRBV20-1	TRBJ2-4	TGCAGTGCCAGGGGACGCCACGACATTCAGTACTTC	CSARGRHDIQYF
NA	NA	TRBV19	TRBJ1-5	TGTGCCAGTAGTCCCCTTTGGCAGGGTACGGGTCAGCCCCAGCATTTT	CASSPLWQGTGQPQHF
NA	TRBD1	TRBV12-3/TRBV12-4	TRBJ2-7	TGTGCCAGCAGTCACGGCCGGGACAGGGGGGTCTACGAGCAGTACTTC	CASSHGRDRGVYEQYF
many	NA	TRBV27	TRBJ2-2	TGTGCCAGCAGTAGTACAGGGCAGAACACCGGGGAGCTGTTTTTT	CASSSTGQNTGELFF
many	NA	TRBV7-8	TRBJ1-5	TGTGCCAGCAGCTTACGTAGAGGGATTAGCAATCAGCCCCAGCATTTT	CASSLRRGISNQPQHF
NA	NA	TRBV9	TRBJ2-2	TGTGCCAGCAGCGTGGCGACCAGCGGTCGGGACACCGGGGAGCTGTTTTTT	CASSVATSGRDTGELFF
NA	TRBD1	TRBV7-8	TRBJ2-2	TGTGCCAGCAGCACAGGGGGCAGACGGACCGGGGAGCTGTTTTTT	CASSTGGRRTGELFF
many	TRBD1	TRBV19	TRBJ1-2	TGTGCCAGTAGTACTGGACAGGGGGCATCAGATGGCTACACCTTC	CASSTGQGASDGYTF
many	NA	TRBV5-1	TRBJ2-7	TGCGCCAGCAGCTTGGGACGGACTACCTACGAGCAGTACTTC	CASSLGRTTYEQYF
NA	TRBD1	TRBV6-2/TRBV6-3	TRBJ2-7	TGTGCCAGCAGCAGGGGGCAGATCGAGCAGTACTTC	CASSRGQIEQYF
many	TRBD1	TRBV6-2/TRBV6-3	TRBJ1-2	TGTGCCAGCAGCCCTCAGAGTCAGGGGGCTAACTATGGCTACACCTTC	CASSPQSQGANYGYTF
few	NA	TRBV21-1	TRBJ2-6	TGTGCCAGCAGCAACCGGGACAGGGCAAAGGCGGTGACGTCTGGGGCCAACGTCCTGACTTTC	CASSNRDRAKAVTSGANVLTF
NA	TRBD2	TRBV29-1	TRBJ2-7	TGCAGCGTGTTAGGGAGGGCCTCATCCTACGAGCAGTACTTC	CSVLGRASSYEQYF
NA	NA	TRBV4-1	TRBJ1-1	TGCGCCAGCAGCCAGTGGGCGAACACTGAAGCTTTCTTT	CASSQWANTEAFF
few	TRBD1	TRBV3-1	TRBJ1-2	TGTGCCAGCAGCCAAGGGACAGGGCGGGGGTACTATGGCTACACCTTC	CASSQGTGRGYYGYTF
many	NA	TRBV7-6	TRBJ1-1	TGTGCCAGCAGCTTAGAGGCAGATATAGGCACTGAAGCTTTCTTT	CASSLEADIGTEAFF
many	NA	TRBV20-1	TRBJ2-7	TGCAGTGCTGCCCGACAGTCCCACGAGCAGTACTTC	CSAARQSHEQYF
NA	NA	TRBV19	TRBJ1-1	TGTGCCAGTAGTATTTTCGACGCCCGCATGAACACTGAAGCTTTCTTT	CASSIFDARMNTEAFF
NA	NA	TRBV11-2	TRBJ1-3	TGTGCCGAACGGGGGTTTCCCCTCTCTGGAAACACCATATATTTT	CAERGFPLSGNTIYF
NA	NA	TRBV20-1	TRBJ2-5	TGCAGTGCTAGAGATTCCCGGAGTCAAGAGACCCAGTACTTC	CSARDSRSQETQYF
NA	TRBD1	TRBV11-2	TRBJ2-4	TGTGCCAGCAGTTTAGAGCCTGGGACAGGGAACATTCAGTACTTC	CASSLEPGTGNIQYF
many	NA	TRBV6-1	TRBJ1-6	TGTGCCAGCAGTCCCGGGGAACATAATTCACCCCTCCACTTT	CASSPGEHNSPLHF
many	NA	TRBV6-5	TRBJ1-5	TGTGCCAGCAGTCTGGATGGAACCTCACCTTATCAGCCCCAGCATTTT	CASSLDGTSPYQPQHF
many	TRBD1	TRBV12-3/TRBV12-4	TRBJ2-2	TGTGCCAGCGGGACAGGGGCGAACACCGGGGAGCTGTTTTTT	CASGTGANTGELFF
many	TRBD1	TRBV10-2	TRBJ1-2	TGCGCCAGCAGCGCTACAGGGGTCTATGGCTACACCTTC	CASSATGVYGYTF
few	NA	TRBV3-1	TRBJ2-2	TGTGCCAGCAGCGAACGGGACCGCGCAGCGAACACCGGGGAGCTGTTTTTT	CASSERDRAANTGELFF
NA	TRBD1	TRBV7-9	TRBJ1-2	TGTGCCAGCAGCTGGGGGACAGCAAATTTTGGCTACACCTTC	CASSWGTANFGYTF
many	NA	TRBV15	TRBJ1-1	TGTGCCACCAGCAGAGATCGGATGTCTTTCTTT	CATSRDRMSFF
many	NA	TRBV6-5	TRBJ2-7	TGTGCCAGCAGTTACTCGAAGCCCGGGCCATACGAGCAGTACTTC	CASSYSKPGPYEQYF
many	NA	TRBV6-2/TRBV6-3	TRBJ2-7	TGTGCCAGCAGTTACTCTCCGGACGGAGCCTACGAGCAGTACTTC	CASSYSPDGAYEQYF
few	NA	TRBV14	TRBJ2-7	TGTGCCAGCAGCCAATTCGGGGAGCAGTACTTC	CASSQFGEQYF
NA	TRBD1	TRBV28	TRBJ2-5	TGTGCCAGCAGTTTTGGGACAGCTCAAGAGACCCAGTACTTC	CASSFGTAQETQYF
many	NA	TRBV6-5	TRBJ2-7	TGTGCCAGCAGTTACTCGAAAACGGGGGCTTCCTACGAGCAGTACTTC	CASSYSKTGASYEQYF
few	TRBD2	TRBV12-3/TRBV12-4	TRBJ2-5	TGTGCCAGCAGTTCCGGGACTAGCGGGGTAAAGACCCAGTACTTC	CASSSGTSGVKTQYF
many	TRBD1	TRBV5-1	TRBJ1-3	TGCGCCAGCAGCTTGAGAAGCACAGGGGCTTCTGGAAACACCATATATTTT	CASSLRSTGASGNTIYF
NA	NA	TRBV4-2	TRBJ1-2	TGTGCCAGCAGCCAAACAGGGAATGGCTACACCTTC	CASSQTGNGYTF
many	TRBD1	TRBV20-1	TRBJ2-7	TGCAGTGCGCCGGGACAGGGGTACCACGAGCAGTACTTC	CSAPGQGYHEQYF
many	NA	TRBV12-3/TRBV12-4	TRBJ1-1	TGTGCCAGCAGTTCTTGGGACATTTTTGGGGCGATGAACACTGAAGCTTTCTTT	CASSSWDIFGAMNTEAFF
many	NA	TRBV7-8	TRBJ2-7	TGTGCCAGCAGCTTAGCGTTGACAGACCTTCGAGACTTC	CASSLALTDLRDF
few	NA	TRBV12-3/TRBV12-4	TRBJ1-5	TGTGCCAGCAGTTTTTTCGAGCAGCCCCAGCATTTT	CASSFFEQPQHF
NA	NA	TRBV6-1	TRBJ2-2	TGTGCCGCCAGCAGCCCCACGCCCGGGGAGCTGTTTTTT	CAASSPTPGELFF
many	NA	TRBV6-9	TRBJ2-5	TGTGCCAGCAGTCCACTCACAAGAGTAGAGACCCAGTACTTC	CASSPLTRVETQYF
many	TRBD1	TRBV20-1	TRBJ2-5	TGCAGTGTTGTGCGACAGGGGCAAGAGACCCAGTACTTC	CSVVRQGQETQYF
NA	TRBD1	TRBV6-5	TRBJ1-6	TGTGCCAGCAGTTACACAGGGGGCTCGGATTCACCCCTCCACTTT	CASSYTGGSDSPLHF